This T cell receptor beta chain was sequenced in a study of cytomegalovirus exposure and HLA in healthy donors. Points from the study as a whole: Researchers catalogued roughly 170 TCR beta chains as cytomegalovirus-associated.

Of note for this clone: Its specificity is unknown.

V lost 1 base to trimming and J lost 4 bases; unmatched junction nucleotides: 6. The V gene's germline CDR1 is SEHNR and CDR2 FQNEAQ (reference sequence). The CDR3 loop spans 16 amino acids. Sequenced by immunoSEQ multiplex PCR; TCRdb stores in-frame clones only, minus some. The sample lists about 130,000 clones, about 94% seen once, with approximately 1.8% in the top ten. The material sequenced was PBMCs. This chain connects TRBV7-9 to TRBJ1-5; 8 bases are a match to TRBD1. This receptor was taken from a man aged 18 to 29 in good health and CMV-seropositive. CDR3 protein: CASSLVGQGRNQPQHF. DNA of the CDR3: TGTGCCAGCAGCTTAGTCGGACAGGGACGGAATCAGCCCCAGCATTTT.